The rows below give T cell receptor beta chains drawn from one sample of a study of T cells after yellow fever vaccination. MiXCR, run by TCRdb on the 5' RACE reads, gives a single entry per CDR3 protein. The sample yields a few hundred thousand distinct CDR3 sequences, approximately 8% seen once. The material sequenced was CD4+ T cells sorted from PBMCs, taken 5 days after the yellow fever booster vaccination. Source of these receptors: a young man who received the YFV17D yellow fever vaccine. The CDR3 runs from the conserved cysteine through the conserved F or W. The order of the fields is V gene, clone size, J gene, D gene, CDR3 DNA, CDR3 protein. A D gene is named only where the DNA matches it firmly. The size entry is marked missing in some rows and otherwise reads once, few, many or a size class.

V: TRBV29-1; size: .; J: TRBJ2-3; D: .; DNA: TGCAGCGTTGGGTTAGTCCAGAGCACAGATACGCAGTATTTT; CDR3: CSVGLVQSTDTQYF
V: TRBV20-1; size: few; J: TRBJ1-4; D: .; DNA: TGCAGTGCTAGAGGAGACAGGTCAACGCGGGAAAAACTGTTTTTT; CDR3: CSARGDRSTREKLFF
V: TRBV7-2; size: many; J: TRBJ1-2; D: .; DNA: TGTGCCAGCAGCTTAGACTATGGCTACACCTTC; CDR3: CASSLDYGYTF
V: TRBV6-5; size: few; J: TRBJ2-1; D: .; DNA: TGTGCCAGCAGGCCAACGGACTACAATGAGCAGTTCTTC; CDR3: CASRPTDYNEQFF
V: TRBV5-1; size: few; J: TRBJ2-7; D: TRBD2; DNA: TGCGCCAGCAGCTTGACGGGGGGACGATACGAGCAGTACTTC; CDR3: CASSLTGGRYEQYF
V: TRBV28; size: .; J: TRBJ2-3; D: .; DNA: TGTGCCAGCAGTAAACAGGGGGGGAAATCAGATACGCAGTATTTT; CDR3: CASSKQGGKSDTQYF
V: TRBV20-1; size: .; J: TRBJ2-3; D: .; DNA: TGCAGTGCTAGAGGCCGGACTGGCATGGGCACAGATACGCAGTATTTT; CDR3: CSARGRTGMGTDTQYF
V: TRBV7-3; size: few; J: TRBJ2-3; D: .; DNA: TGTGCCAGCAGCCCTCCAAGTGGAGATACGCAGTATTTT; CDR3: CASSPPSGDTQYF
V: TRBV5-1; size: .; J: TRBJ2-3; D: TRBD1; DNA: TGCGCCAGCAGCTTTTCCGGGACAGGGGCCGCGAGCACAGATACGCAGTATTTT; CDR3: CASSFSGTGAASTDTQYF
V: TRBV20-1; size: few; J: TRBJ2-2; D: TRBD2; DNA: TGCAGTGCTCTAGGGACTAGCGGGGGCCCAACCGGGGAGCTGTTTTTT; CDR3: CSALGTSGGPTGELFF
V: TRBV7-2; size: .; J: TRBJ2-2; D: TRBD1; DNA: TGTGCCAGCAGCTTCGACAGGGACGCCACCGGGGAGCTGTTTTTT; CDR3: CASSFDRDATGELFF
V: TRBV4-3; size: few; J: TRBJ2-1; D: TRBD2; DNA: TGCGCCAGCAGCCAATCCGCGGCGGGGGGGGCTTTATCCTACAATGAGCAGTTCTTC; CDR3: CASSQSAAGGALSYNEQFF
V: TRBV5-1; size: few; J: TRBJ1-6; D: TRBD1; DNA: TGCGCCAGCAGCTTCTCCTACCGACAGGGGGCGAATTCACCCCTCCACTTT; CDR3: CASSFSYRQGANSPLHF
V: TRBV7-2; size: .; J: TRBJ2-2; D: TRBD2; DNA: TGTGCCAGCAATTTGGCTAGCGGGGGGACGAACACCGGGGAGCTGTTTTTT; CDR3: CASNLASGGTNTGELFF
V: TRBV5-1; size: .; J: TRBJ1-2; D: .; DNA: TGCGCCAGCAGCTTCGGGCGGGGGGGAGACTATGGCTACACCTTC; CDR3: CASSFGRGGDYGYTF
V: TRBV2; size: .; J: TRBJ1-5; D: .; DNA: TGTGCCAGCAGGGACCAGGCAGGGCTGGATCAGCCCCAGCATTTT; CDR3: CASRDQAGLDQPQHF
V: TRBV12-3/TRBV12-4; size: .; J: TRBJ1-1; D: TRBD1; DNA: TGTGCCAGCAGTTTAGCAGGGGGCCGAGCTATGAACACTGAAGCTTTCTTT; CDR3: CASSLAGGRAMNTEAFF
V: TRBV19; size: .; J: TRBJ1-2; D: .; DNA: TGTGCCATCCGTTCCGCCGGGGGGCGATTGGGCTACACCTTC; CDR3: CAIRSAGGRLGYTF
V: TRBV20-1; size: few; J: TRBJ2-5; D: .; DNA: TGCAGTGCTAATGAGGAGGGTCAAGAGACCCAGTACTTC; CDR3: CSANEEGQETQYF
V: TRBV20-1; size: few; J: TRBJ2-5; D: TRBD2; DNA: TGCAGTGCTGAGAATAGCGGGAGCCAAGAGACCCAGTACTTC; CDR3: CSAENSGSQETQYF
V: TRBV20-1; size: few; J: TRBJ1-2; D: .; DNA: TGCAGTGCTAACCACCCCGGGACGGCTGGCTACACCTTC; CDR3: CSANHPGTAGYTF
V: TRBV28; size: .; J: TRBJ1-2; D: .; DNA: TGTGCCAGCAGTTTATTGGCGGATAGCTATGGCTACACCTTC; CDR3: CASSLLADSYGYTF
V: TRBV29-1; size: .; J: TRBJ1-1; D: .; DNA: TGCAGCGTTGTTGTGACAGGCTACTTTGGGGCTGAAGCTTTCTTT; CDR3: CSVVVTGYFGAEAFF